Listed below are T cell receptor beta chains from one sample, sequenced in a study of vaccination and CD4 T cells after COVID-19. For these TCRs, the target antigens are not known. In TCRdb, the PCR reads were re-called with MiXCR into one record per CDR3 protein. Counted here are a few thousand distinct CDR3 sequences, about 30% occurring once; the ten biggest clones make up approximately 50%. The sequenced material came from CD4+ T cells from blood, cultured in vitro. The origin of the receptors is a human donor in good health. CDR3s include the opening cysteine and the closing phenylalanine or tryptophan. The D gene is left open where the match is weak. Expanded clones are given a class, and other clones once, few, many or no size at all.

d_call	v_call	clone_size	j_call	cdr3_length	cdr3_nt	cdr3_aa
NA	TRBV7-9	few	TRBJ2-1	9	TGTGCCAGCAGCCGAAATGAGTTCTTC	CASSRNEFF
NA	TRBV5-1	NA	TRBJ2-5	13	TGCGCCAGCGCTCAGGGACGGCAAGAGACCCAGTACTTC	CASAQGRQETQYF
TRBD1	TRBV6-1	NA	TRBJ2-1	15	TGTGCCAGCAGTCAACAGGGGGTGACCTACAATGAGCAGTTCTTC	CASSQQGVTYNEQFF
TRBD1	TRBV7-3	NA	TRBJ2-2	15	TGTGCCAGCAGCCAACAGGGGGCGAACACCGGGGAGCTGTTTTTT	CASSQQGANTGELFF
NA	TRBV15	NA	TRBJ2-1	12	TGTGCCACCAGCAGAGGGACAACCGAGCAGTTCTTC	CATSRGTTEQFF
TRBD2	TRBV11-3	few	TRBJ2-1	14	TGTGCCAGCAGCTCTAGCGGTTCCTACAATGAGCAGTTCTTC	CASSSSGSYNEQFF
NA	TRBV20-1	NA	TRBJ2-2	13	TGCAGTGCTAGGTCTGTTACGACCGGGGAGCTGTTTTTT	CSARSVTTGELFF
NA	TRBV7-9	NA	TRBJ2-5	15	TGTGCCAGCAGCCCAAGGGACAACTTGGCGGAGACCCAGTACTTC	CASSPRDNLAETQYF
NA	TRBV12-3/TRBV12-4	few	TRBJ2-2	13	TGTGCCAGCAGATGGGACGACACCGGGGAGCTGTTTTTT	CASRWDDTGELFF
NA	TRBV27	few	TRBJ1-2	15	TGTGCCACCAGGGAATGGCAGGCAGCTAACTATGGCTACACCTTC	CATREWQAANYGYTF
NA	TRBV29-1	NA	TRBJ1-2	11	TGCAGCGCAGAGGGGGATTTTGGCTACACCTTC	CSAEGDFGYTF
NA	TRBV18	NA	TRBJ2-2	12	TGTGCCAGCTCACGGGACACCGGGGAGCTGTTTTTT	CASSRDTGELFF
NA	TRBV5-1	NA	TRBJ2-3	15	TGCGCCAGCAGCCCGACAGTTTCAGCCCCAGATACGCAGTATTTT	CASSPTVSAPDTQYF
TRBD1	TRBV19	NA	TRBJ1-2	16	TGTGCCAGTAGTATTGGAGGGACAGTTGCTAACTATGGCTACACCTTC	CASSIGGTVANYGYTF
NA	TRBV7-3	few	TRBJ2-3	14	TGTGCCAGCAGCTCTGACAGGTACACAGATACGCAGTATTTT	CASSSDRYTDTQYF
NA	TRBV20-1	NA	TRBJ2-2	13	TGCAGTGCTAGAGACTTTGGGACCGGGGAGCTGTTTTTT	CSARDFGTGELFF
NA	TRBV5-1	NA	TRBJ1-1	13	TGCGCCAGCAGCTTGGACTTCTCGGGTGAAGCTTTCTTT	CASSLDFSGEAFF
NA	TRBV19	NA	TRBJ2-5	13	TGTGCCAGTAGTATAGACCGGGATTCGAACCAGTACTTC	CASSIDRDSNQYF
TRBD2	TRBV7-8	once	TRBJ2-7	20	TGTGCCAGCAGCTGGGCCAGGACAGGACATACTAGCGGGACCCCCTACGAGCAGTACTTC	CASSWARTGHTSGTPYEQYF
NA	TRBV6-4	NA	TRBJ2-2	14	TGTGCCAGCAGTTTGGAGGGGGCGATCGGGGAGCTGTTTTTT	CASSLEGAIGELFF
TRBD1	TRBV12-3/TRBV12-4	NA	TRBJ2-5	14	TGTGCCAGCAGCCCCGGACAGGCCCAAGGGACCCAGTACTTC	CASSPGQAQGTQYF
NA	TRBV20-1	NA	TRBJ2-6	14	TGCAGTGCCTACCCCGCAGCTGGGGCCAACGTCCTGACTTTC	CSAYPAAGANVLTF
NA	TRBV7-9	NA	TRBJ2-3	16	TGTGCCAGCAGCGTCGTAGTATTGGGCGCGGGAGATACGCAGTATTTT	CASSVVVLGAGDTQYF
NA	TRBV7-2	NA	TRBJ1-2	15	TGTGCCAGCAGCTACCGGGACTCCCGGAGGCATGGCTACACCTTC	CASSYRDSRRHGYTF
TRBD1	TRBV5-1	NA	TRBJ1-3	16	TGCGCCAGCAGCTCAGACAGACAGGGATCTGGAAACACCATATATTTT	CASSSDRQGSGNTIYF
TRBD2	TRBV7-9	NA	TRBJ2-3	14	TGTGCCAGCAGCTGGACTAGAAGCACAGATACGCAGTATTTT	CASSWTRSTDTQYF
NA	TRBV2	few	TRBJ1-2	13	TGTGCCAGCAACGGGGCGCCTCCCAATGGCTACACCTTC	CASNGAPPNGYTF
TRBD1	TRBV20-1	NA	TRBJ2-7	14	TGCAGTGCTAAAAGGACAGGGAGCTCCTACGAGCAGTACTTC	CSAKRTGSSYEQYF
NA	TRBV7-3	few	TRBJ2-3	14	TGTGCCAGCAGTCGGGGATCTAGCACAGATACGCAGTATTTT	CASSRGSSTDTQYF
NA	TRBV19	NA	TRBJ2-1	17	TGTGCCAGTAGTTCCCGAGTGGACAGTCACCTCTACAATGAGCAGTTCTTC	CASSSRVDSHLYNEQFF
NA	TRBV4-1	NA	TRBJ1-6	15	TGCGCCAGCAGCCAAGTACCTGCCACTAATTCACCCCTCCACTTT	CASSQVPATNSPLHF
TRBD1	TRBV19	NA	TRBJ2-2	15	TGTGCCAGTAGGCTAAGGGGGCCGGGCACCGGGGAGCTGTTTTTT	CASRLRGPGTGELFF
TRBD1	TRBV4-1	large	TRBJ2-7	15	TGCGCCAGCAGCCCTCTGTCCGGACAGGGGGTTTGGCAGTACTTC	CASSPLSGQGVWQYF
NA	TRBV6-5	NA	TRBJ2-2	15	TGTGCCAGCAGTTACTCCCGAATGGGGGCCGGGGAGCTGTTTTTT	CASSYSRMGAGELFF
NA	TRBV10-1	NA	TRBJ2-3	16	TGCGCCAGCAGTGGCCGGGGGCACAGCACGACAGATACGCAGTATTTT	CASSGRGHSTTDTQYF
NA	TRBV20-1	few	TRBJ1-4	11	TGCAGTGCAAGGGGGACTGAAAAACTGTTTTTT	CSARGTEKLFF
NA	TRBV7-2	NA	TRBJ1-3	15	TGTGCCAGCAGCTTAGAGACAGGCACTGGAAACACCATATATTTT	CASSLETGTGNTIYF
TRBD1	TRBV15	medium-sized	TRBJ2-7	15	TGTGCCACCAGCAGAGTCAAAGGGGGCGCGGACGAGCAGTACTTC	CATSRVKGGADEQYF
TRBD1	TRBV10-2	NA	TRBJ1-2	13	TGCGCCAGCAGTTTGCAGGGGGAGTATGGCTACACCTTC	CASSLQGEYGYTF
NA	TRBV5-4	NA	TRBJ2-7	13	TGTGCCAGCAGCTTTGGGACAACCTACGAGCAGTACTTC	CASSFGTTYEQYF
TRBD2	TRBV6-4	NA	TRBJ2-7	15	TGTGCCAGTAAAAAGGAGGGCGGGAGTGAATACGAGCAGTACTTC	CASKKEGGSEYEQYF
TRBD1	TRBV7-6	medium-sized	TRBJ1-2	16	TGTGCCAGCAGTCAACGACCCGATGACAGGGGCGTGGGCTACACCTTC	CASSQRPDDRGVGYTF
NA	TRBV7-9	NA	TRBJ2-7	13	TGTGCCAGCAGCCCCAGAGGGCCTGACGAGCAGTACTTC	CASSPRGPDEQYF
NA	TRBV27	NA	TRBJ2-7	11	TGTGCCAGCAGTTCATGGGGCGAGCAGTACTTC	CASSSWGEQYF
NA	TRBV5-1	NA	TRBJ1-2	14	TGCGCCAGCAGCTTGAGGGAGGGCTCCTATGGCTACACCTTC	CASSLREGSYGYTF